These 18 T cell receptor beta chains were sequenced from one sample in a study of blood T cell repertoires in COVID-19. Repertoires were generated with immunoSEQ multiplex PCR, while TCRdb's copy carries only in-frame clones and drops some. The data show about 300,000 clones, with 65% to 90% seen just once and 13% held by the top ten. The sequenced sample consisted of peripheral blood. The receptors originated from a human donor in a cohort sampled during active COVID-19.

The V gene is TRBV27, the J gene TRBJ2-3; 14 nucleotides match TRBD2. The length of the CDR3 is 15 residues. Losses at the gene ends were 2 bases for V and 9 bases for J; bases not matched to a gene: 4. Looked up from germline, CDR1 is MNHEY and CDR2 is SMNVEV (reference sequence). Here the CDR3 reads CASSLGTSGSYTQYF. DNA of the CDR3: TGTGCCAGCAGTTTAGGGACTAGCGGGAGTTACACGCAGTATTTT.

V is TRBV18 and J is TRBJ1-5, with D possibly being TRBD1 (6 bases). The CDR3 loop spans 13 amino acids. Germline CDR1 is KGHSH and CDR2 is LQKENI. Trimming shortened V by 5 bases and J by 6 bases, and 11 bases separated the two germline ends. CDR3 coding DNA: TGTGCCAGCTCAGAGACAGGTCCTCAGCCCCAGCATTTT. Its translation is CASSETGPQPQHF.

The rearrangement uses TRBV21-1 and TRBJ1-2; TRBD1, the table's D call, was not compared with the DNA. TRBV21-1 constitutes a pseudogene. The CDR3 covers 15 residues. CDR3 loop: CARSTGAKIGNGYTF. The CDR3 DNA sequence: TGTGCCAGATCCACAGGGGCAAAAATCGGGAATGGCTACACCTTC.

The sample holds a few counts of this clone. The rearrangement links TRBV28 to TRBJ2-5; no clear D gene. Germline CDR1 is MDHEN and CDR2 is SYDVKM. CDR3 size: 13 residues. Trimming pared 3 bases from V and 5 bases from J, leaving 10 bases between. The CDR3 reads CASSFPSLETQYF. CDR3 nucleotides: TGTGCCAGCAGTTTTCCTTCGTTGGAGACCCAGTACTTC.

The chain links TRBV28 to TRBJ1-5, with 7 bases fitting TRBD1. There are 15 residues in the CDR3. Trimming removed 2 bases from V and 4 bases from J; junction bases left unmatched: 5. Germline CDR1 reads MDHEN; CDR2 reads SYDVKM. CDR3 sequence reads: CASSLMTGLNQPQHF. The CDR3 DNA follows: TGTGCCAGCAGTTTAATGACAGGGTTAAATCAGCCCCAGCATTTT. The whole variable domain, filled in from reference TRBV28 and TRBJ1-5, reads DVKVTQSSRYLVKRTGEKVFLECVQDMDHENMFWYRQDPGLGLRLIYFSYDVKMKEKGDIPEGYSVSREKKERFSLILESASTNQTSMYLCASSLMTGLNQPQHFGDGTRLSIL.

The CDR3 region is CASSSSSGISYNEQFF. CDR3 in DNA: TGTGCCAGCAGCTCTAGTAGCGGGATCTCCTACAATGAGCAGTTCTTC. The chain links TRBV7-9 to TRBJ2-1, with TRBD2 identical over 8 bases. V lost 4 bases to trimming and J lost 0 bases; unmatched junction nucleotides: 5. Germline values: CDR1 SEHNR, CDR2 FQNEAQ (reference sequence). The length of the CDR3 is 16 residues.

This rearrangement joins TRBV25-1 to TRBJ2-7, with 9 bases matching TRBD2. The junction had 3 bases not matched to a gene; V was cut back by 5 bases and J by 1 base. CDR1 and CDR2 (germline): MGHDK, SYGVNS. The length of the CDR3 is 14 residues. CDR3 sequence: CASSLAGVSYEQYF. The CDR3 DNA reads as TGTGCCAGCAGTTTAGCGGGAGTGTCCTACGAGCAGTACTTC.

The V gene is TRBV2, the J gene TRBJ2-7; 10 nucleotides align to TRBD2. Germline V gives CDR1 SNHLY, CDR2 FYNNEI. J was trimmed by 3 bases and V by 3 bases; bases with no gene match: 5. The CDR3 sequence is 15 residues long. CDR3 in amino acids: CASSDRPSGSYEQYF. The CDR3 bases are TGTGCCAGCAGTGATCGCCCTAGCGGGAGCTACGAGCAGTACTTC.

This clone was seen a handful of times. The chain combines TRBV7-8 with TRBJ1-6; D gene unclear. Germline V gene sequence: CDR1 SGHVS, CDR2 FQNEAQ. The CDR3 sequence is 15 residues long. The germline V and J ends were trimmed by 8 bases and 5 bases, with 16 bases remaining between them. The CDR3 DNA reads TGTGCCAGCGTGAGGGATCAAGTCCATAATTCACCCCTCCACTTT. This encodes CASVRDQVHNSPLHF.

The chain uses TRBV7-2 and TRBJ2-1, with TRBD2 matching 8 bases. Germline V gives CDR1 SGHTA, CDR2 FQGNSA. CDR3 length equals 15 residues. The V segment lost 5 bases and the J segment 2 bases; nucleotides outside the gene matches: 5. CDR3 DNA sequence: TGTGCCAGCAGCAAAACTAGCGGCGCCTACAATGAGCAGTTCTTC. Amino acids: CASSKTSGAYNEQFF.

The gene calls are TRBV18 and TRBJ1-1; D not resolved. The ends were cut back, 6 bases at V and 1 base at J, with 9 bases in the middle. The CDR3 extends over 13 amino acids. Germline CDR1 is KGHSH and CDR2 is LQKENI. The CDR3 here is CASSIGRNTEAFF. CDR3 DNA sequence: TGTGCCAGCTCGATTGGGAGGAACACTGAAGCTTTCTTT.

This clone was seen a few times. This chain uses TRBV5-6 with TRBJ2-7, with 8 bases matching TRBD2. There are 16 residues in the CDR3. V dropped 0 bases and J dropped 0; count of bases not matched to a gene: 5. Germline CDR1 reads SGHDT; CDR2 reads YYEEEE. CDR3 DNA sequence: TGTGCCAGCAGCTTGGGACTAGCGCAGAGCTCCTACGAGCAGTACTTC. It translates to CASSLGLAQSSYEQYF.

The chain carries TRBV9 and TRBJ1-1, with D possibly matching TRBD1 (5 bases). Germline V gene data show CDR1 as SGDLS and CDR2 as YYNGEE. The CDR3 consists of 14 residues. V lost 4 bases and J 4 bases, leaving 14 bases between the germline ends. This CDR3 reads CASSSSGSTTEAFF. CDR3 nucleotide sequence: TGTGCCAGCAGCTCATCAGGGTCTACCACTGAAGCTTTCTTT.

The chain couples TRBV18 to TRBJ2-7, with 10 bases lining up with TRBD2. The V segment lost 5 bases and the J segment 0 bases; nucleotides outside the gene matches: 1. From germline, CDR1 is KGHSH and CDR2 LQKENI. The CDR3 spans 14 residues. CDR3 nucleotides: TGTGCCAGCTCATCTAGCGGGAGCTCCTACGAGCAGTACTTC. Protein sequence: CASSSSGSSYEQYF.

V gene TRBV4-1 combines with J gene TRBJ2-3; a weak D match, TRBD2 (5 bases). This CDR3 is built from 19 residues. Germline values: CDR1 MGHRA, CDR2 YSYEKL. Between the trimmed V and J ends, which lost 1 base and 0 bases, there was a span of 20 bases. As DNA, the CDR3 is TGCGCCAGCAGCCAAGGCCTCCGGGGATACAAAACTAGCACAGATACGCAGTATTTT. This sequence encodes CASSQGLRGYKTSTDTQYF.

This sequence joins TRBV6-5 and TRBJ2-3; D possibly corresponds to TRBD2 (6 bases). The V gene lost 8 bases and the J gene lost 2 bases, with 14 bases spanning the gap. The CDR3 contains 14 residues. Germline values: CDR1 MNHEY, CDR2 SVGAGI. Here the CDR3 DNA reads TGTGCCAGCCGGAGGGAGAAACCCACAGATACGCAGTATTTT. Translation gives CASRREKPTDTQYF.

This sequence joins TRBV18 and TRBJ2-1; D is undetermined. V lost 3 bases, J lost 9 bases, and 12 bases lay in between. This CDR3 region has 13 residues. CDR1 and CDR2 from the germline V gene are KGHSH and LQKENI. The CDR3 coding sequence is TGTGCCAGCTCACCGGCCCTGGAGACTGAGCAGTTCTTC. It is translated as CASSPALETEQFF.

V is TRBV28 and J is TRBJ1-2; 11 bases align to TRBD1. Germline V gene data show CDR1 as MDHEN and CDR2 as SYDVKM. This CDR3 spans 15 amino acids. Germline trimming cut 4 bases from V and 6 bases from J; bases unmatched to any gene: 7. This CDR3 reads CASSSPGQGVNGYTF. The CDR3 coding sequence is TGTGCCAGCAGTTCTCCGGGACAGGGGGTGAATGGCTACACCTTC.